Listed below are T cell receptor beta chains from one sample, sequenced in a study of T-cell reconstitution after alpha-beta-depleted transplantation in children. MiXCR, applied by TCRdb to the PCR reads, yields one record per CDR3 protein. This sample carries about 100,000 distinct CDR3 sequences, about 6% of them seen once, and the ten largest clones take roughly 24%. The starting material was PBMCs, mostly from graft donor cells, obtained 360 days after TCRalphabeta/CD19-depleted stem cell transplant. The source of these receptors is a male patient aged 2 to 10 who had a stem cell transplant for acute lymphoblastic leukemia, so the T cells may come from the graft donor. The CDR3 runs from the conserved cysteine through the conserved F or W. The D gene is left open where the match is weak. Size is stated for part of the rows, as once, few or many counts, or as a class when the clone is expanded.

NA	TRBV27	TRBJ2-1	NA	CASSFTAFNEQFF	TGTGCCAGCAGTTTTACCGCCTTCAATGAGCAGTTCTTC
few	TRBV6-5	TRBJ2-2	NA	CASSYSPGGGTGELFF	TGTGCCAGCAGTTACTCCCCAGGGGGGGGCACCGGGGAGCTGTTTTTT
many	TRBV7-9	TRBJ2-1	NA	CASSSLPNEQFF	TGTGCCAGCAGCTCACTCCCCAATGAGCAGTTCTTC
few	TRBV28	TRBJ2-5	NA	CASRGDQETQYF	TGTGCCAGCAGGGGGGACCAAGAGACCCAGTACTTC
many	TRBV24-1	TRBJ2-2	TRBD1	CATSDGWDRVNTGELFF	TGTGCCACCAGTGATGGCTGGGACAGGGTTAACACCGGGGAGCTGTTTTTT
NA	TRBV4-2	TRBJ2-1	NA	CASSQEEGPISYNEQFF	TGTGCCAGCAGCCAGGAAGAGGGTCCCATCTCCTACAATGAGCAGTTCTTC
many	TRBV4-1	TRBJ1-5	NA	CASSQDEGTSNQPQHF	TGCGCCAGCAGCCAAGATGAAGGAACTAGCAATCAGCCCCAGCATTTT
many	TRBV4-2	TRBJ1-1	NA	CASSQEGGPWVTEAFF	TGTGCCAGCAGCCAAGAGGGAGGTCCTTGGGTCACTGAAGCTTTCTTT
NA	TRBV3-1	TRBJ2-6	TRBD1	CASSHTGTGSTGANVLTF	TGTGCCAGCAGCCACACCGGGACAGGGTCAACTGGGGCCAACGTCCTGACTTTC
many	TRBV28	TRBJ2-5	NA	CAITDEWETQYF	TGTGCCATAACGGACGAATGGGAGACCCAGTACTTC
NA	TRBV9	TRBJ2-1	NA	CASSVGLRHEQFF	TGTGCCAGCAGCGTGGGACTGCGCCATGAGCAGTTCTTC
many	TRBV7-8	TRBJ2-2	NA	CASSSRGTGELFF	TGTGCCAGCAGCTCCAGGGGCACCGGGGAGCTGTTTTTT
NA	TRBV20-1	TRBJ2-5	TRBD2	CSARDSGGGAIETQYF	TGCAGTGCTAGAGATTCGGGCGGGGGGGCCATAGAGACCCAGTACTTC
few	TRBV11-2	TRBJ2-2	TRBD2	CASNVLADFSNTGELFF	TGTGCCAGCAACGTACTAGCGGACTTTTCGAACACCGGGGAGCTGTTTTTT
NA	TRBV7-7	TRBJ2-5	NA	CASSLGSGTETQYF	TGTGCCAGCAGCTTAGGCTCGGGGACGGAGACCCAGTACTTC
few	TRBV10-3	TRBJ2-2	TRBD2	CAISEAGAGGELFF	TGTGCCATCAGTGAGGCGGGAGCAGGCGGGGAGCTGTTTTTT
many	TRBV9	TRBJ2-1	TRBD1	CASREIDRGLYNEQFF	TGTGCCAGCAGAGAAATAGACAGGGGGCTCTACAATGAGCAGTTCTTC
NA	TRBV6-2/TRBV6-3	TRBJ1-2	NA	CASSRLSEGYTF	TGTGCCAGCAGCCGATTATCGGAAGGCTACACCTTC
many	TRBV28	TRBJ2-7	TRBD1	CASSQTGGMNEQYF	TGTGCCAGCAGCCAGACAGGGGGCATGAACGAGCAGTACTTC
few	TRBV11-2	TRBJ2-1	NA	CASSLLSGVPDNEQFF	TGTGCCAGCAGCTTATTGTCGGGGGTCCCCGACAATGAGCAGTTCTTC
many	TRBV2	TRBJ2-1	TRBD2	CASRTSGSSYNEQFF	TGTGCCAGCAGAACTAGCGGGAGCTCCTACAATGAGCAGTTCTTC
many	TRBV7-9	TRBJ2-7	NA	CASSFDIRAWYF	TGTGCCAGCAGTTTTGACATTCGGGCCTGGTACTTC
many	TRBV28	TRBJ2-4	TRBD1	CASIGTENIQYF	TGTGCCAGCATAGGGACAGAGAACATTCAGTACTTC
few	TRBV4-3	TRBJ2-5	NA	CASSHGGTQETQYF	TGCGCCAGCAGCCACGGCGGGACCCAAGAGACCCAGTACTTC
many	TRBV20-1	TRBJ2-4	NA	CSAFDNPLAKNIQYF	TGCAGTGCCTTTGACAACCCGCTAGCCAAAAACATTCAGTACTTC
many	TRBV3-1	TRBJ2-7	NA	CASSQVSGRPYEQYF	TGTGCCAGCAGCCAAGTATCGGGGAGACCCTACGAGCAGTACTTC